The 21 T cell receptor beta chains below were found in one sample sequenced in a study of cytomegalovirus exposure and HLA in healthy donors. This PCR relied on a set of 60 Vbeta primers and 13 Jbeta primers. Using immunoSEQ multiplex PCR, the repertoire was profiled, and TCRdb retains in-frame clones only, with some absent. The sample lists approximately 170,000 clones, approximately 80% occurring once. The sample taken for sequencing was PBMCs. The receptors shown here come from a male donor in good health and CMV-seronegative.

This chain joins TRBV4-1 and TRBJ2-7, with 8 bases that match TRBD1. The CDR3 spans 15 residues. V lost 5 bases and J lost 0; bases outside the gene matches: 6. Looked up from germline, CDR1 is MGHRA and CDR2 is YSYEKL. The CDR3 here is CASSSGQAISYEQYF. The CDR3 DNA reads as TGCGCCAGCAGCTCGGGACAGGCGATCTCCTACGAGCAGTACTTC.

The V call is TRBV6-1, the J call TRBJ2-3, with 11 bases that match TRBD1. V was pared by 4 bases and J by 3 bases, with 3 bases of the junction left unmatched. This CDR3 is built from 15 residues. Germline V gives CDR1 MNHNS, CDR2 SASEGT. The CDR3 sequence: CASSADRGLTDTQYF. In DNA, the CDR3 is TGTGCCAGCAGTGCGGACAGGGGGCTTACAGATACGCAGTATTTT.

The genes are TRBV15 and TRBJ2-1; perhaps TRBD1 as D (6 bases). V lost 1 base, J lost 2 bases, and 12 bases lay in between. The CDR3 runs 16 residues. From germline, CDR1 is LNHNV and CDR2 YYDKDF (reference sequence). In DNA, the CDR3 is TGTGCCACCAGCAGAGGGGGGCAGGGTACCTACAATGAGCAGTTCTTC. Translating it yields CATSRGGQGTYNEQFF.

The CDR3 loop is CASSSTSEQYF. The CDR3 region has the DNA TGTGCCAGCAGTTCTACTAGCGAGCAGTACTTC. The chain carries TRBV28 and TRBJ2-7, with D perhaps TRBD2 (5 bases). Germline V gene sequence: CDR1 MDHEN, CDR2 SYDVKM. The V end was cut by 4 bases, the J end by 6 bases, with 7 bases between. The CDR3 has 11 amino acids.

The chain is built from TRBV19 and TRBJ1-5; 12 bases align to TRBD1. J was trimmed by 2 bases and V by 8 bases; bases with no gene match: 4. Looked up from germline, CDR1 is LNHDA and CDR2 is SQIVND (reference sequence). There are 15 residues in the CDR3. CDR3 DNA: TGTGCCAGTGCAGGGACAGGGGGCGGCAATCAGCCCCAGCATTTT. Translating gives CASAGTGGGNQPQHF.

This clone was detected only a few times. This chain links TRBV27 with TRBJ2-1, with D possibly being TRBD2 (5 bases). V lost 5 bases and J 4 bases, leaving 18 bases between the germline ends. Germline assignment: CDR1 MNHEY and CDR2 SMNVEV (reference sequence). CDR3 size: 16 residues. CDR3 region: CASSLIAGGRYNEQFF. The CDR3 nucleotides read TGTGCCAGCAGTCTCATCGCGGGCGGGCGATACAATGAGCAGTTCTTC.

This chain joins TRBV5-1 and TRBJ1-2; TRBD1 matches at 10 bases. The CDR3 is made up of 15 amino acids. Germline assignment: CDR1 SGHRS and CDR2 YFSETQ. Germline trimming cut 1 base from V and 8 bases from J; bases unmatched to any gene: 8. DNA of the CDR3: TGCGCCAGCAGCTTGACCGGGACAGGGGCCGGGGGCTACACCTTC. It translates to CASSLTGTGAGGYTF.

J is TRBJ1-3 and V is TRBV4-1; a weak D match, TRBD1 (6 bases). CDR3 length equals 17 residues. Germline V gene data show CDR1 as MGHRA and CDR2 as YSYEKL. Deletions cut 3 bases from V and 4 bases from J, with 19 bases between. The CDR3 loop reads CASSHPTGRPEGNTIYF. As DNA, the CDR3 is TGCGCCAGCAGCCACCCGACAGGCCGACCTGAGGGAAACACCATATATTTT.

V and J are TRBV29-1 and TRBJ1-1; no clear D. The CDR3 is made up of 14 amino acids. From germline, CDR1 is SQVTM and CDR2 ANQGSEA. The germline V and J ends were trimmed by 7 bases and 2 bases, with 17 bases remaining between them. CDR3 bases: TGCAGCGGCAGAGGCGGGTGGGGAAACACTGAAGCTTTCTTT. This translates into CSGRGGWGNTEAFF.

The chain combines TRBV5-1 with TRBJ2-5; 8 bases are a match to TRBD1. This CDR3 spans 15 amino acids. Losses at the gene ends were 2 bases for V and 1 base for J; bases not matched to a gene: 4. Germline V gene sequence: CDR1 SGHRS, CDR2 YFSETQ. CDR3 DNA sequence: TGCGCCAGCAGCTTAAGGACAGGGAGCCAAGAGACCCAGTACTTC. Amino acid sequence: CASSLRTGSQETQYF.

The chain joins TRBV19 to TRBJ2-5; D uncertain. Germline V gives CDR1 LNHDA, CDR2 SQIVND (reference sequence). This CDR3 comprises 13 residues. The V gene lost 2 bases and the J gene lost 4 bases, with 8 bases spanning the gap. The CDR3 DNA follows: TGTGCCAGTAGTATAAAACCCAGAGAGACCCAGTACTTC. This gives the protein CASSIKPRETQYF.

The chain combines TRBV13 with TRBJ2-1; 7 bases map to TRBD2. Germline values: CDR1 PRHDT, CDR2 FYEKMQ (reference sequence). The CDR3 contains 16 residues. The V gene end was trimmed by 0 bases and the J gene end by 6 bases; junction bases not matched to a gene: 8. CDR3 nucleotides: TGTGCCAGCAGCTTAGGGTCGGGAGGCCCCCCCAATGAGCAGTTCTTC. The encoded protein is CASSLGSGGPPNEQFF.

A single count supports this clone. V gene TRBV30 combines with J gene TRBJ2-3, with 8 bases identical to TRBD2. The length of the CDR3 is 16 residues. The V gene's germline CDR1 is GTSNPN and CDR2 SVGIG (reference sequence). V shed 1 base, J shed 6 bases, and the junction held 12 bases outside the gene matches. The CDR3 nucleotides read TGTGCCTGGAGTGCCCTGTATAGCGGGGTAGTGGATACGCAGTATTTT. Translated, it gives CAWSALYSGVVDTQYF.

CDR3 amino acids: CASSLGRQGQSWQFF. The CDR3 DNA sequence: TGTGCCAGCAGCTTAGGGAGACAGGGCCAATCTTGGCAGTTCTTC. The chain is built from TRBV5-8 and TRBJ2-1, with 7 positions matching TRBD1. After removal of 2 bases from V and 12 bases from J, the junction contained 14 bases not matched to a gene. The germline gives CDR1 SGHTS, CDR2 YDEGEE. The CDR3 sequence is 15 residues long.

V is TRBV27 and J is TRBJ1-5; TRBD1 matches at 7 bases. This CDR3 contains 16 residues. The junction had 8 bases not matched to a gene; V was cut back by 6 bases and J by 0 bases. CDR1 is MNHEY and CDR2 is SMNVEV in the germline V gene (reference sequence). CDR3 residues: CASRGQAGDSNQPQHF. CDR3 in DNA: TGTGCCAGCAGAGGACAGGCTGGGGATAGCAATCAGCCCCAGCATTTT.

This chain uses TRBV7-8 with TRBJ2-5; TRBD2 agrees at 8 bases. CDR1 is SGHVS and CDR2 is FQNEAQ in the germline V gene. Trimming removed 4 bases from V and 2 bases from J; junction bases left unmatched: 12. CDR3 length: 17 residues. CDR3 coding DNA: TGTGCCAGCAGCTCCCTTCGGACTAGCTTTGGACAAGAGACCCAGTACTTC. Its protein is CASSSLRTSFGQETQYF.

This clone has only a few counts. The rearrangement uses TRBV7-8 and TRBJ1-5; TRBD1 might be the D (5 bases). The V end was cut by 7 bases, the J end by 0 bases, with 10 bases between. There are 14 residues in the CDR3. Looked up from germline, CDR1 is SGHVS and CDR2 is FQNEAQ. This CDR3 is CASTLGGSNQPQHF. Written as DNA, the CDR3 is TGTGCCAGCACCCTGGGGGGTAGCAATCAGCCCCAGCATTTT.

The chain is built from TRBV19 and TRBJ2-7; 11 bases are shared with TRBD2. This CDR3 contains 14 residues. The germline CDR1 and CDR2 sequences are LNHDA and SQIVND (reference sequence). V gave up 6 bases and J gave up 6 bases; unmatched junction bases: 7. In nucleotides, the CDR3 is TGTGCCAGTAGGAATAGCGGGGGGGCCCTCGAGCAGTACTTC. Translated, it gives CASRNSGGALEQYF.

The J gene is TRBJ2-4, the V gene TRBV5-4; D call uncertain. Trimming stripped 0 bases from V and 0 bases from J, with 13 bases between. Germline values: CDR1 SGHNT, CDR2 YYREEE (reference sequence). The length of the CDR3 is 17 residues. Written as DNA, the CDR3 is TGTGCCAGCAGCTTGGAAGCGACTCACCCAGCCAAAAACATTCAGTACTTC. This encodes CASSLEATHPAKNIQYF.

The rearrangement links TRBV7-9 to TRBJ2-5, with D hard to call. V dropped 5 bases and J dropped 0 bases, with 7 bases sitting between them. In germline, CDR1 is SEHNR, CDR2 FQNEAQ (reference sequence). This CDR3 contains 13 residues. The CDR3 sequence: CASSPPYQETQYF. The CDR3 DNA reads TGTGCCAGCAGCCCCCCGTACCAAGAGACCCAGTACTTC.

The chain links TRBV4-2 to TRBJ2-2; D gene uncertain. The germline CDR1 and CDR2 sequences are LGHNA and YNFKEQ. V lost 5 bases to trimming and J lost 0 bases, with 13 bases between them. CDR3 length: 16 amino acids. The CDR3 DNA is TGTGCCAGCAGCTCAGAACAGAGATCGAACACCGGGGAGCTGTTTTTT. It is translated as CASSSEQRSNTGELFF.